Each of the 15 T cell receptor beta chains below was sequenced from the same sample in a study of cytomegalovirus exposure and HLA in healthy donors. Primers for the PCR totalled 60 Vbeta and 13 Jbeta. The protocol was immunoSEQ multiplex PCR, while the TCRdb copy is restricted to in-frame clones and leaves out a portion. The table lists 160,000 or so clones, around three quarters of them singletons. The material sequenced was PBMCs. These TCRs come from a man in his forties in good health and CMV-seronegative.

J is TRBJ2-1 and V is TRBV19; TRBD1 might be the D (5 bases). The CDR3 is made up of 16 amino acids. Between the trimmed V and J ends, which lost 11 bases and 5 bases, there was a span of 25 bases. From germline, CDR1 is LNHDA and CDR2 SQIVND (reference sequence). The CDR3 DNA sequence: TGTGCCGCATATTGGGGCCCTCCATGGGAAAACAATGAGCAGTTCTTC. Protein: CAAYWGPPWENNEQFF.

V is TRBV5-1 and J is TRBJ1-1, with 7 bases aligning to TRBD1. Per the germline V gene, CDR1 is SGHRS and CDR2 is YFSETQ. With 3 bases clipped from V and 1 base from J, the junction kept 3 bases outside the gene matches. This CDR3 is 14 amino acids long. The CDR3 coding sequence is TGCGCCAGCAGCTGGGGGACAGCGAACACTGAAGCTTTCTTT. This sequence encodes CASSWGTANTEAFF. Variable domain in full (rest from reference TRBV5-1 and TRBJ1-1): KAGVTQTPRYLIKTRGQQVTLSCSPISGHRSVSWYQQTPGQGLQFLFEYFSETQRNKGNFPGRFSGRQFSNSRSEMNVSTLELGDSALYLCASSWGTANTEAFFGQGTRLTVV.

This sequence joins TRBV7-2 and TRBJ2-7, with 8 bases fitting TRBD2. CDR1 and CDR2 from the germline V gene are SGHTA and FQGNSA. The CDR3 has 15 residues. V dropped 1 base and J dropped 1; count of bases not matched to a gene: 3. DNA of the CDR3: TGTGCCAGCAGCTTAGACGGGGGGGCGTCCTACGAGCAGTACTTC. Amino acids: CASSLDGGASYEQYF.

J is TRBJ1-2 and V is TRBV30, with 8 positions matching TRBD1. This CDR3 region has 14 residues. V shed 2 bases and J 8 bases; nucleotides not matched to a gene: 10. The germline V gene encodes CDR1 GTSNPN and CDR2 SVGIG (reference sequence). In DNA form, the CDR3 reads TGTGCCTGGAGTTCAGGACAGGGTTCGGAAGGCTACACCTTC. Encoded protein: CAWSSGQGSEGYTF.

V and J are TRBV4-1 and TRBJ2-7, with TRBD1 as a possible D gene (6 bases). Trimming cost V 2 bases and J 3 bases, with 8 bases left between them. This CDR3 contains 13 residues. The germline V gene encodes CDR1 MGHRA and CDR2 YSYEKL. DNA for the CDR3: TGCGCCAGCAGCCAACAGGGGTTCTACGAGCAGTACTTC. It specifies CASSQQGFYEQYF.

This clone was detected a few times. The chain links TRBV6-5 to TRBJ1-1; D is unclear. V was clipped by 7 bases and J by 10 bases, with 7 bases between them. The CDR3 spans 9 residues. Germline V gene lookup returns CDR1 MNHEY and CDR2 SVGAGI. The CDR3 nucleotides are TGTGCCAGCACCCTCGTAGCTTTCTTT. This sequence encodes CASTLVAFF.

V is TRBV7-2 and J is TRBJ2-7; 10 positions match TRBD2. After removal of 5 bases from V and 3 bases from J, the junction contained 7 bases not matched to a gene. The CDR3 spans 15 residues. The germline gives CDR1 SGHTA, CDR2 FQGNSA. This chain's CDR3 is CASSPNSGGFYEQYF. CDR3 in DNA: TGTGCCAGCAGCCCGAATAGCGGGGGGTTCTACGAGCAGTACTTC.

The chain recombines TRBV19 with TRBJ2-1; D is unclear. The V and J ends lost 5 bases and 6 bases respectively, with 17 bases between them. Per the germline V gene, CDR1 is LNHDA and CDR2 is SQIVND (reference sequence). CDR3 length: 15 amino acids. The CDR3 loop is CASSFRILGLNEQFF. As DNA, the CDR3 is TGTGCCAGTAGTTTCCGGATCTTGGGCCTCAATGAGCAGTTCTTC.

This clone was found once. One end of the junction does not line up with germline, which may come from a read error. The V call is TRBV6-5, the J call TRBJ1-5; D gene unclear. Germline CDR1 MNHEY, CDR2 SVGAGI. This CDR3 has 15 amino acids. In DNA form, the CDR3 reads TGTGCCGGCAGTTACTCCTACGATAGCAATCAGCCCCAGCATTTT. Translated, it gives CAGSYSYDSNQPQHF.

The V call is TRBV7-9, the J call TRBJ1-2; D call uncertain. This CDR3 spans 14 amino acids. Germline assignment: CDR1 SEHNR and CDR2 FQNEAQ (reference sequence). V dropped 6 bases and J dropped 0 bases, with 11 bases sitting between them. CDR3 sequence reads: CASSPAPTNYGYTF. The CDR3 DNA reads as TGTGCCAGCAGTCCAGCGCCCACTAACTATGGCTACACCTTC. The whole variable domain, remainder taken from reference TRBV7-9 and TRBJ1-2, is DTGVSQNPRHKITKRGQNVTFRCDPISEHNRLYWYRQTLGQGPEFLTYFQNEAQLEKSRLLSDRFSAERPKGSFSTLEIQRTEQGDSAMYLCASSPAPTNYGYTFGSGTRLTVV.

The chain recombines TRBV5-1 with TRBJ2-5; tentative D call: TRBD2 (5 bases). Trimming took off 4 bases at V and 3 bases at J, with 13 bases between the two ends. CDR1 SGHRS and CDR2 YFSETQ come from the germline V gene. The CDR3 runs 14 residues. The CDR3 protein is CASSAPGLEETQYF. In DNA, the CDR3 is TGCGCCAGCAGCGCCCCGGGGTTGGAAGAGACCCAGTACTTC.

The rearrangement joins TRBV5-1 to TRBJ2-5, with TRBD2 as a possible D gene (6 bases). V shed 7 bases and J shed 7 bases, with 17 bases lying between them. The germline gives CDR1 SGHRS, CDR2 YFSETQ. This CDR3 is built from 13 residues. CDR3 DNA: TGCGCCAGCGGTAGCGGAGCCGGGGGGACCCAGTACTTC. This sequence encodes CASGSGAGGTQYF. Looking up the rest from reference TRBV5-1 and TRBJ2-5 gives the full variable domain: KAGVTQTPRYLIKTRGQQVTLSCSPISGHRSVSWYQQTPGQGLQFLFEYFSETQRNKGNFPGRFSGRQFSNSRSEMNVSTLELGDSALYLCASGSGAGGTQYFGPGTRLLVL.

A few counts support this clone. CDR3 DNA: TGTGCCAGCAGCTTATTACGGGGTCCTGGAAACACCATATATTTT. Its translation: CASSLLRGPGNTIYF. The chain recombines TRBV11-2 with TRBJ1-3; no clear D. The CDR3 is 15 amino acids. CDR1 SGHAT and CDR2 FQNNGV come from the germline V gene. V shed 2 bases and J shed 2 bases, with 10 bases lying between them.

As to this clone: Germline and junction disagree at one end, which may indicate a read error. This chain links TRBV4-3 with TRBJ2-7; 12 bases align to TRBD2. CDR1 LGHNA and CDR2 YSLEER come from the germline V gene. The length of the CDR3 is 14 residues. CDR3 in DNA: TGCGCCAGCAGCCAAGATCCTACTAGCGGGGGGTTGAACTTC. Protein sequence: CASSQDPTSGGLNF.

The chain recombines TRBV18 with TRBJ2-1; no clear D. This CDR3 is 14 amino acids long. The V gene lost 3 bases and the J gene lost 5 bases, with 11 bases spanning the gap. CDR1 is KGHSH, CDR2 LQKENI, per germline. CDR3 sequence: CASSPLLQNNEQFF. CDR3 coding DNA: TGTGCCAGCTCACCTTTGCTCCAGAACAATGAGCAGTTCTTC.